The 17 T cell receptor beta chains presented below share a single source sample, sequenced in a study of T cell responses to AZD1222 COVID-19 vaccine. Only in-frame clones appear in the TCRdb table, and some are missing; sequencing was by immunoSEQ multiplex PCR. The table records 85,000 to 100,000 clones, around 90% of them present only once. Sample: peripheral blood, taken 28 days after the second AZD1222 dose. The receptors here all came from an adult who received the AZD1222 COVID-19 vaccine.

This chain joins TRBV12-5 and TRBJ1-2; D remains ambiguous. Trimming shortened V by 1 base and J by 14 bases, and 11 bases separated the two germline ends. Germline V gene data show CDR1 as LGHNT and CDR2 as FRNRAP. This CDR3 comprises 11 residues. The CDR3: CASGLGYRATF. DNA for the CDR3: TGTGCTAGTGGTTTGGGATACCGGGCGACCTTC.

The chain recombines TRBV12-3 or TRBV12-4 with TRBJ1-6; a possible D gene is TRBD1 (5 bases). CDR3 length equals 13 residues. V dropped 6 bases and J dropped 7 bases, with 10 bases sitting between them. For the CDR3, the DNA is TGTGCCAGCAGGCGGGACGTAAATTCACCCCTCCACTTT. It codes for CASRRDVNSPLHF.

This sequence joins TRBV6-5 and TRBJ2-3, with D tentatively TRBD2 (6 bases). Trimming left V 2 bases short and J 0 bases short, with 9 bases between. CDR3 length: 15 residues. Germline CDR1 and CDR2: MNHEY and SVGAGI. The CDR3 loop reads CASSYMAGSTDTQYF. CDR3 coding DNA: TGTGCCAGCAGTTACATGGCGGGGAGCACAGATACGCAGTATTTT.

The CDR3 protein is CASSVGGVGEKLFF. In DNA, the CDR3 is TGTGCCAGCAGCGTAGGGGGTGTTGGTGAAAAACTGTTTTTT. The V call is TRBV9, the J call TRBJ1-4; the D is unclear. In germline, CDR1 is SGDLS, CDR2 YYNGEE. Trimming stripped 0 bases from V and 7 bases from J, with 10 bases between. This CDR3 comprises 14 residues.

The rearrangement uses TRBV5-1 and TRBJ1-4; D gene ambiguous. V lost 1 base and J lost 7, with 8 bases in between. CDR3 length: 13 amino acids. The germline CDR1 and CDR2 sequences are SGHRS and YFSETQ. The CDR3, as DNA: TGCGCCAGCAGCTTGATCCCTGGTGAAAAACTGTTTTTT. Its translation: CASSLIPGEKLFF.

Details on this clone: Distinct nucleotide sequences in the sample also encode this CDR3. The chain has TRBV19 and TRBJ1-2, with TRBD1 matching 7 bases. Germline loops: CDR1 LNHDA, CDR2 SQIVND (reference sequence). This CDR3 has 13 amino acids. With V trimmed by 5 bases and J by 4 bases, 4 bases remained unmatched. CDR3 coding DNA: TGTGCCAGTAGTCCACAGGGGTTCTATGGCTACACCTTC. Amino acids: CASSPQGFYGYTF.

The chain has TRBV7-2 and TRBJ1-1; a weak D match, TRBD1 (6 bases). CDR3 length: 13 residues. V was pared by 5 bases and J by 5 bases, with 12 bases between. CDR1 and CDR2 (germline): SGHTA, FQGNSA. CDR3 in DNA: TGTGCCAGCAGCAGGGGGACCACGACTGAAGCTTTCTTT. Amino acids: CASSRGTTTEAFF.

The chain combines TRBV7-2 with TRBJ1-2; 8 bases agree with TRBD1. The CDR3 sequence is 13 residues long. Per germline, CDR1 SGHTA and CDR2 FQGNSA. After removal of 5 bases from V and 4 bases from J, the junction contained 3 bases not matched to a gene. For the CDR3, the DNA is TGTGCCAGCAGCCCGGACAGGGCCTATGGCTACACCTTC. Its translation is CASSPDRAYGYTF.

The chain carries TRBV2 and TRBJ1-4; D unclear. The length of the CDR3 is 13 residues. V dropped 4 bases and J dropped 4 bases, with 7 bases sitting between them. Germline V gives CDR1 SNHLY, CDR2 FYNNEI. CDR3 amino acids: CASSGAFNEKLFF. The CDR3, as DNA: TGTGCCAGCAGTGGAGCCTTTAATGAAAAACTGTTTTTT.

This clone was recorded a few times. The J gene is TRBJ1-2, the V gene TRBV6-5; D remains unclear. The germline V gene has CDR1 MNHEY and CDR2 SVGAGI. Trimming removed 6 bases at V and 3 bases at J, with 14 bases between. The CDR3 covers 14 residues. This CDR3 is CASSKSGWDYGYTF. The DNA of the CDR3 is TGTGCCAGCAGCAAGTCGGGTTGGGACTATGGCTACACCTTC.

The chain has TRBV7-9 and TRBJ1-1; a possible D gene is TRBD1 (5 bases). The CDR3 runs 13 residues. In germline, CDR1 is SEHNR, CDR2 FQNEAQ (reference sequence). The germline V and J ends were trimmed by 2 bases and 5 bases, with 9 bases remaining between them. CDR3 residues: CASSLSGGTEAFF. For the CDR3, the DNA is TGTGCCAGCAGCTTATCGGGGGGGACTGAAGCTTTCTTT.

The CDR3 sequence is CAWSAGSTNEKLFF. The CDR3 DNA sequence: TGTGCCTGGAGTGCGGGCAGTACTAATGAAAAACTGTTTTTT. This chain joins TRBV30 and TRBJ1-4; D remains unclear. Per the germline V gene, CDR1 is GTSNPN and CDR2 is SVGIG (reference sequence). The CDR3 is 14 residues long. Trimming took 1 base from V and 2 from J, leaving 8 bases between them.

The rearrangement joins TRBV10-1 to TRBJ2-2, with D hard to call. Germline lookup yields CDR1 WNHNN and CDR2 SYGVQD (reference sequence). CDR3 size: 14 residues. V lost 9 bases, J lost 6 bases, and 17 bases lay in between. The DNA for the CDR3 is TGCGCCAGTTCCGGATGGGCTAATCCCGGGGAGCTGTTTTTT. Translation: CASSGWANPGELFF.

J is TRBJ1-2 and V is TRBV19; D is possibly TRBD1 (6 bases). The length of the CDR3 is 14 residues. Germline loops: CDR1 LNHDA, CDR2 SQIVND (reference sequence). With 4 bases removed from V and 4 bases from J, the gap between germline ends came to 13 bases. The CDR3 DNA reads as TGTGCCAGTAGTAGGGCACAGGGAGGCTATGGCTACACCTTC. Amino acid sequence: CASSRAQGGYGYTF.

The chain recombines TRBV27 with TRBJ1-1; possibly TRBD1 for D (5 bases). The CDR3 covers 13 residues. From germline, CDR1 is MNHEY and CDR2 SMNVEV (reference sequence). Trimming left V 2 bases short and J 5 bases short, with 9 bases between. In DNA form, the CDR3 reads TGTGCCAGCAGTTTAGACAGACTTACTGAAGCTTTCTTT. It codes for CASSLDRLTEAFF.

The gene calls are TRBV3-1 (or the pseudogene TRBV3-2) and TRBJ2-6, with D possibly matching TRBD2 (6 bases). CDR3 length: 18 amino acids. V lost 5 bases and J 1 base, leaving 18 bases between the germline ends. Germline assignment: CDR1 LGHDT and CDR2 YNNKEL (reference sequence). CDR3 in DNA: TGTGCCAGCAGCTCCCGGGACCGGGACTCATCTGGGGCCAACGTCCTGACTTTC. Protein: CASSSRDRDSSGANVLTF.

The V call is TRBV3-1 (or the pseudogene TRBV3-2), the J call TRBJ2-1; D remains ambiguous. Germline CDR1 reads LGHDT; CDR2 reads YNNKEL (reference sequence). This CDR3 comprises 13 residues. V lost 1 base and J 4 bases, leaving 5 bases between the germline ends. CDR3 coding DNA: TGTGCCAGCAGCCAAGTCTCGTACAATGAGCAGTTCTTC. It encodes CASSQVSYNEQFF.